This is a list of T cell receptor beta chains from one sample in a study of cytomegalovirus exposure and HLA in healthy donors. Measured with immunoSEQ multiplex PCR; TCRdb has only the in-frame clones, and not every one. The table includes 150,000 to 200,000 clones, around 80% detected once. Sample: PBMCs. These receptors were taken from a woman aged 45-60 years in good health and CMV-seropositive. CDR3s include the opening cysteine and the closing phenylalanine or tryptophan. Fields, in order: D gene, J gene, clone size, V gene, CDR3 DNA, CDR3 protein. The D gene is left open where the match is weak. Size is stated for part of the rows, as once, few or many counts, or as a class when the clone is expanded.

.,TRBJ1-5,.,TRBV18,TGTGCCAGCTCGTACGACAGCCGAGATCAGCCCCAGCATTTT,CASSYDSRDQPQHF
TRBD2,TRBJ2-7,.,TRBV27,TGTGCCAGCAGTCGACTAGCGGGGGGTTCCTACGAGCAGTACTTC,CASSRLAGGSYEQYF
.,TRBJ1-2,.,TRBV19,TGTGCCAGTAGTCGGCCGGGGGAGACAGCTAACTATGGCTACACCTTC,CASSRPGETANYGYTF
TRBD1,TRBJ2-7,once,TRBV7-9,TGTTCCAGCAGCTTAATAGGGACAGAAACCTACGAGCAGTACTTC,CSSSLIGTETYEQYF
.,TRBJ1-5,.,TRBV15,TGTGCCACCAGCGCAAAGTACCGTTTAGATAGCAATCAGCCCCAGCATTTT,CATSAKYRLDSNQPQHF
.,TRBJ2-4,.,TRBV21-1,TGTGCCAGCAGCGTCGGGACAGGTAAAAACATTCAGTACTTC,CASSVGTGKNIQYF
.,TRBJ1-1,.,TRBV28,TGTGCCAGCAGTTCCCTATTTGCGGGGACGGAAGCTTTCTTT,CASSSLFAGTEAFF
TRBD1,TRBJ1-1,.,TRBV18,TGTGCCAGCTCACCCGGGACAGGGCTATTTGAAGCTTTCTTT,CASSPGTGLFEAFF
TRBD1,TRBJ2-7,.,TRBV6-5,TGTGCCAGCAGTTACTACCGACAGGGCCCTTACGAGCAGTACTTC,CASSYYRQGPYEQYF
.,TRBJ1-2,.,TRBV7-2,TGTGCCAGCAGCTTATCAGGGGACGATGGCTACACCTTC,CASSLSGDDGYTF
TRBD1,TRBJ1-5,.,TRBV25-1,TGTGCCAGCAGTGAAGGGACAGGAGGCAATCAGCCCCAGCATTTT,CASSEGTGGNQPQHF
.,TRBJ2-7,.,TRBV4-1,TGCGCCAGCAGCCAAGAGGGGCCCACCTACGAGCAGTACTTC,CASSQEGPTYEQYF
TRBD1,TRBJ1-6,.,TRBV27,TGTGCCAGCAGTTTACCGAAGACAGGGGGCAGGCGTAATTCACCCCTCCACTTT,CASSLPKTGGRRNSPLHF
TRBD1,TRBJ2-3,.,TRBV5-4,TGTGCCAGCAGCGTAGGGACAGGCAACACAGATACGCAGTATTTT,CASSVGTGNTDTQYF
TRBD1,TRBJ1-2,.,TRBV6-5,TGTGCCAGCAGTACGCGGGACAGGGGGATCTATGGCTACACCTTC,CASSTRDRGIYGYTF
.,TRBJ2-2,.,TRBV7-9,TGTGCCAGCAGCGCCTTACAGGGTTCGAAAACCGGGGAGCTGTTTTTT,CASSALQGSKTGELFF
TRBD2,TRBJ2-3,.,TRBV14,TGTGCCAGCAGTCTCGGACTAGCGGGGTGGCGGGGCACAGATACGCAGTATTTT,CASSLGLAGWRGTDTQYF
.,TRBJ1-4,.,TRBV5-1,TGCGCCAGCAGCTTTAGAGACTCGCTGGGTGAAAAACTGTTTTTT,CASSFRDSLGEKLFF
TRBD2,TRBJ2-5,.,TRBV7-3,TGTGCCAGCAGCCCTCGAGTAGCGGGAAGGGAGACCCAGTACTTC,CASSPRVAGRETQYF